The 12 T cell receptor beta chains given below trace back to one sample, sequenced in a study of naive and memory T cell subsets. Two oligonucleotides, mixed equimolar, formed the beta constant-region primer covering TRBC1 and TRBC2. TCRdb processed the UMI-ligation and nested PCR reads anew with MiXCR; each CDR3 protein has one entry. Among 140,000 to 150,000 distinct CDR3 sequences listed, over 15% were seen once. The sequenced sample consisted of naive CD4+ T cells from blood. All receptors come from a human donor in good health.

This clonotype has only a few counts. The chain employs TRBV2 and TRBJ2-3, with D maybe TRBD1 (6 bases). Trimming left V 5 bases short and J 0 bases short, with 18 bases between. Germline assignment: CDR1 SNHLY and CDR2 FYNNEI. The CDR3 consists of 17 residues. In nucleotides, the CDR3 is TGTGCCAGCAGTTCCAACCGGGACATCCATAGCACAGATACGCAGTATTTT. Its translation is CASSSNRDIHSTDTQYF.

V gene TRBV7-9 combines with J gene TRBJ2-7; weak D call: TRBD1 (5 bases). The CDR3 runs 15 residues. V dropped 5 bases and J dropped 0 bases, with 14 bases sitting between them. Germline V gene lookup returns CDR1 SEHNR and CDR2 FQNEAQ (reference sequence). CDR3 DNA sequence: TGTGCCAGCAGCACTGACAGACCGAGCTCCTACGAGCAGTACTTC. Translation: CASSTDRPSSYEQYF.

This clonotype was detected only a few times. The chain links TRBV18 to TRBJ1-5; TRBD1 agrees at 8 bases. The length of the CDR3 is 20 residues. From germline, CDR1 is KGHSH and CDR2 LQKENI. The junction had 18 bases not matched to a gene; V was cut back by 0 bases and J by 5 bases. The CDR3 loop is CASSPPSGQGLHRGYQPQHF. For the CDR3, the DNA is TGTGCCAGCTCACCACCGTCTGGACAGGGACTACATAGAGGATATCAGCCCCAGCATTTT.

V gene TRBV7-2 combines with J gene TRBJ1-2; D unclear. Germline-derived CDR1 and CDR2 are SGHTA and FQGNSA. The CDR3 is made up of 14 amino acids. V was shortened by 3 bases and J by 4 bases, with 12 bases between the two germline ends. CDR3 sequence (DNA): TGTGCCAGCAGCTTGTCCCAAACAAGCTATGGCTACACCTTC. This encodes CASSLSQTSYGYTF. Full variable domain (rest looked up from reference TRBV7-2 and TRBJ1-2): GAGVSQSPSNKVTEKGKDVELRCDPISGHTALYWYRQSLGQGLEFLIYFQGNSAPDKSGLPSDRFSAERTGGSVSTLTIQRTQQEDSAVYLCASSLSQTSYGYTFGSGTRLTVV.

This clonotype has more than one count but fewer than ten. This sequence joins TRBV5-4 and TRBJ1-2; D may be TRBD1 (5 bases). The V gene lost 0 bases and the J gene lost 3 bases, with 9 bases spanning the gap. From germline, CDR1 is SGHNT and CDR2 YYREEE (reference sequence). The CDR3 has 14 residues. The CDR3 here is CASSLGAGYYGYTF. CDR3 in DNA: TGTGCCAGCAGCTTGGGGGCAGGGTACTATGGCTACACCTTC.

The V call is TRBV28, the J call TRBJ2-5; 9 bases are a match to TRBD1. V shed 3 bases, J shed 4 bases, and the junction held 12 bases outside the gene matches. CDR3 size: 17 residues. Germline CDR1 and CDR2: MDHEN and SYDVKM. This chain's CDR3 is CASSFLFFGQGRETQYF. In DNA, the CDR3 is TGTGCCAGCAGTTTTTTGTTCTTTGGACAGGGGCGAGAGACCCAGTACTTC.

The CDR3 DNA sequence: TGTGCCAGCAGTTCGTATCGGGACGAAAAGACCCAGTACTTC. This codes for CASSSYRDEKTQYF. The rearrangement uses TRBV28 and TRBJ2-5; D assignment may be TRBD1 or TRBD2 (5 bases each). CDR3 length: 14 amino acids. Trimming cost V 4 bases and J 6 bases, with 15 bases left between them. CDR1 and CDR2 (germline): MDHEN, SYDVKM. Supplemented by reference TRBV28 and TRBJ2-5, the full variable domain reads DVKVTQSSRYLVKRTGEKVFLECVQDMDHENMFWYRQDPGLGLRLIYFSYDVKMKEKGDIPEGYSVSREKKERFSLILESASTNQTSMYLCASSSYRDEKTQYFGPGTRLLVL.

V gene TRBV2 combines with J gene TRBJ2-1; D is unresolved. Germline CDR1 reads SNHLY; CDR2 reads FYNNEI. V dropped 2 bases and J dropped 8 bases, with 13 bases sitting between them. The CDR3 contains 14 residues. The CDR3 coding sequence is TGTGCCAGCAGTGAACGTTGGAGTGGGGATGAGCAGTTCTTC. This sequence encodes CASSERWSGDEQFF. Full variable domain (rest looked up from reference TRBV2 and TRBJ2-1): EPEVTQTPSHQVTQMGQEVILRCVPISNHLYFYWYRQILGQKVEFLVSFYNNEISEKSEIFDDQFSVERPDGSNFTLKIRSTKLEDSAMYFCASSERWSGDEQFFGPGTRLTVL.

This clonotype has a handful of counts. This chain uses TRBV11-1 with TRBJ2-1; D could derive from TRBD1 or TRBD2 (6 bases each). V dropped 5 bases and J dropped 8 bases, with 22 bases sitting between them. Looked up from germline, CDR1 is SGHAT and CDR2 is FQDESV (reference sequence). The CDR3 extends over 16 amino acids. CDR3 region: CASSPIGGRRGDEQFF. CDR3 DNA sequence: TGTGCCAGCAGCCCAATCGGGGGCAGGAGGGGCGATGAGCAGTTCTTC.

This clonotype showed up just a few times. DNA for the CDR3: TGTGCCAGCAGTTCTCCGGGACTAGCGGAACTTGACCCCTACAATGAGCAGTTCTTC. As protein: CASSSPGLAELDPYNEQFF. The chain is built from TRBV12-3 or TRBV12-4 and TRBJ2-1; 11 nucleotides match TRBD2. This CDR3 spans 19 amino acids. V dropped 4 bases and J dropped 2; count of bases not matched to a gene: 13.

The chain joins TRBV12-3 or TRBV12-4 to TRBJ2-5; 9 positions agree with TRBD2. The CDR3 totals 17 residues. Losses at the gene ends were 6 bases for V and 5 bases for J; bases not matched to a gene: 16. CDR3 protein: CASSPRFSSGTSETQYF. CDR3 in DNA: TGTGCCAGCAGCCCTCGGTTTTCTAGCGGGACTTCGGAGACCCAGTACTTC.

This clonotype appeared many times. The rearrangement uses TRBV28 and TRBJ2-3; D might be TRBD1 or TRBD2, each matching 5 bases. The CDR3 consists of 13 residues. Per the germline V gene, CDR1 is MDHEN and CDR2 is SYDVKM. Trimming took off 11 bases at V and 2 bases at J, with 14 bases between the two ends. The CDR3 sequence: CAQGAGSTDTQYF. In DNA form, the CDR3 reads TGTGCCCAAGGGGCGGGTTCCACAGATACGCAGTATTTT.